Following are 19 T cell receptor beta chains from one sample sequenced in a study of T cell responses to AZD1222 COVID-19 vaccine. Produced via immunoSEQ multiplex PCR; TCRdb's table is partial and in-frame only. The sample has 150,000 to 200,000 clones, about nine tenths seen once. Sequencing used peripheral blood, obtained 28 days after the second AZD1222 dose. The receptors derive from an adult who received the AZD1222 COVID-19 vaccine.

V usage is TRBV19 and J usage is TRBJ2-1, with D possibly TRBD2 on 6 matching bases. Germline CDR1 reads LNHDA; CDR2 reads SQIVND (reference sequence). The CDR3 totals 15 residues. Trimming took off 6 bases at V and 3 bases at J, with 15 bases between the two ends. This CDR3 is CASRLTGTYYNEQFF. The CDR3 DNA sequence: TGTGCCAGTAGACTCACCGGGACTTACTACAATGAGCAGTTCTTC.

J is TRBJ1-6 and V is TRBV19, with a tentative D call TRBD1 (5 bases). CDR3 length: 16 residues. V was clipped by 7 bases and J by 1 base, with 14 bases between them. Germline-derived CDR1 and CDR2 are LNHDA and SQIVND (reference sequence). The CDR3 DNA follows: TGTGCCAGTAAGGAGCGGGGGAGATCCTATAATTCACCCCTCCACTTT. Translated: CASKERGRSYNSPLHF.

The rearrangement links TRBV28 to TRBJ1-1, with a possible D match to TRBD1 (6 bases). The V gene's germline CDR1 is MDHEN and CDR2 SYDVKM. The V end was cut by 7 bases, the J end by 0 bases, with 18 bases between. This CDR3 region has 16 residues. The CDR3, as DNA: TGTGCCAGCATCCCAGGCTTAGGGGACATGAACACTGAAGCTTTCTTT. It yields the protein CASIPGLGDMNTEAFF.

The chain combines TRBV5-6 with TRBJ1-5, with D possibly matching TRBD1 (6 bases). Germline CDR1 and CDR2: SGHDT and YYEEEE. The CDR3 contains 15 residues. Trimming took off 2 bases at V and 0 bases at J, with 9 bases between the two ends. The CDR3 DNA reads TGTGCCAGCAGCTTCGGGACAAATAGCAATCAGCCCCAGCATTTT. Its translation is CASSFGTNSNQPQHF.

The CDR3 DNA sequence: TGTGCTAGTGCCACGACAGGGAACAATGAGCAGTTCTTC. Amino acids: CASATTGNNEQFF. The J gene is TRBJ2-1, the V gene TRBV12-5; 7 nucleotides agree with TRBD1. CDR1 is LGHNT and CDR2 is FRNRAP in the germline V gene. This CDR3 spans 13 amino acids. The V and J ends lost 7 bases and 5 bases, in that order; junction bases with no gene match: 5.

The rearrangement uses TRBV7-2 and TRBJ2-5; D unresolved. Germline V gene sequence: CDR1 SGHTA, CDR2 FQGNSA. V was cut by 5 bases and J by 5 bases, with 12 bases left in between. The CDR3 loop spans 13 amino acids. CDR3 protein: CASSDRVWETQYF. CDR3 sequence (DNA): TGTGCCAGCAGCGACCGGGTTTGGGAGACCCAGTACTTC. The variable domain in full, with the rest retrieved from reference TRBV7-2 and TRBJ2-5, is GAGVSQSPSNKVTEKGKDVELRCDPISGHTALYWYRQSLGQGLEFLIYFQGNSAPDKSGLPSDRFSAERTGGSVSTLTIQRTQQEDSAVYLCASSDRVWETQYFGPGTRLLVL.

The V call is TRBV10-3, the J call TRBJ2-7; the match to TRBD1 covers 8 bases. The CDR3 has 15 residues. Germline CDR1 and CDR2: ENHRY and SYGVKD. The J segment lost 0 bases and the V segment lost 6 bases, leaving 7 bases of the junction unmatched. CDR3 amino acids: CAIRADRGASYEQYF. The CDR3 nucleotides are TGTGCCATCAGAGCTGACAGGGGAGCCTCCTACGAGCAGTACTTC.

The CDR3 sequence: CASSLRWDTEAFF. CDR3 sequence (DNA): TGTGCCAGCAGCTTAAGGTGGGACACTGAAGCTTTCTTT. V gene TRBV7-2 combines with J gene TRBJ1-1, with no clear D. The CDR3 extends over 13 amino acids. The V gene lost 2 bases and the J gene lost 3 bases, with 7 bases spanning the gap. The germline V gene encodes CDR1 SGHTA and CDR2 FQGNSA.

The rearrangement joins TRBV6-5 to TRBJ1-4; 8 nucleotides agree with TRBD1. V gave up 5 bases and J gave up 7 bases; unmatched junction bases: 6. The CDR3 loop spans 14 amino acids. Per germline, CDR1 MNHEY and CDR2 SVGAGI. For the CDR3, the DNA is TGTGCCAGCAGTCGGACAGGGATGAGTGAAAAACTGTTTTTT. This gives the protein CASSRTGMSEKLFF.

The genes are TRBV5-5 and TRBJ2-1; D is unresolved. This CDR3 has 12 residues. Germline loops: CDR1 SGHKS, CDR2 YYEKEE (reference sequence). The V end was cut by 7 bases, the J end by 4 bases, with 9 bases between. The CDR3 sequence: CASGLLYNEQFF. Written as DNA, the CDR3 is TGTGCCAGCGGGCTGTTATACAATGAGCAGTTCTTC.

This chain uses TRBV9 with TRBJ2-7, with D perhaps being TRBD1 or TRBD2 (5 bases each). The CDR3 contains 13 residues. Deletions cut 3 bases from V and 6 bases from J, with 13 bases between. Germline lookup yields CDR1 SGDLS and CDR2 YYNGEE. The CDR3 nucleotides are TGTGCCAGCAGCGGAGAACAGGAGGTCGAGCAGTACTTC. It codes for CASSGEQEVEQYF.

CDR3 nucleotide sequence: TGTGCCAGCAGTTACCCGGTGGAGACCCAGTACTTC. This translates into CASSYPVETQYF. This chain joins TRBV6-9 and TRBJ2-5; D remains unclear. Deletions cut 3 bases from V and 5 bases from J, with 7 bases between. From germline, CDR1 is MNHGY and CDR2 SVAAGI. The CDR3 consists of 12 residues.

This sequence joins TRBV19 and TRBJ1-6; D not certain. V was cut by 5 bases and J by 7 bases, with 9 bases left in between. Germline V lookup: CDR1 LNHDA, CDR2 SQIVND (reference sequence). This CDR3 comprises 13 residues. CDR3 coding DNA: TGTGCCAGTAGTTCTGTGAACAATTCACCCCTCCACTTT. Translating gives CASSSVNNSPLHF.

This chain uses TRBV24-1 with TRBJ2-7, with TRBD1 identical over 8 bases. Looked up from germline, CDR1 is KGHDR and CDR2 is SFDVKD. With V trimmed by 6 bases and J by 6 bases, 9 bases remained unmatched. The CDR3 has 14 residues. The CDR3 sequence: CATSPRQGQAEQYF. Written as DNA, the CDR3 is TGTGCCACCAGTCCAAGACAGGGGCAGGCCGAGCAGTACTTC.

The CDR3 DNA follows: TGTGCCAGCAGTGAAGTTGGATGGACTAGCGGGTCCGGGGAGCTGTTTTTT. Its translation is CASSEVGWTSGSGELFF. The V call is TRBV2, the J call TRBJ2-2, with TRBD2 matching over 11 bases. Germline V gene data show CDR1 as SNHLY and CDR2 as FYNNEI. V shed 1 base, J shed 6 bases, and the junction held 7 bases outside the gene matches. The CDR3 spans 17 residues.

The chain uses TRBV14 and TRBJ2-2, with TRBD2 matching over 13 bases. V lost 6 bases, J lost 8 bases, and 9 bases stayed unmatched. The germline V gene has CDR1 SGHDN and CDR2 FVKESK. The length of the CDR3 is 16 residues. The DNA of the CDR3 is TGTGCCAGCAGTCAATTCCGGACTAGCGGGAGAGGGGAGCTGTTTTTT. It translates to CASSQFRTSGRGELFF.

This chain uses TRBV3-1 (or the pseudogene TRBV3-2) with TRBJ2-5, with 11 bases aligning to TRBD1. The CDR3 extends over 17 amino acids. V gave up 4 bases and J gave up 0 bases; unmatched junction bases: 7. Per the germline V gene, CDR1 is LGHDT and CDR2 is YNNKEL (reference sequence). The CDR3 coding sequence is TGTGCCAGCAGCCCGGGCCAGGGACAGGGGGACCAAGAGACCCAGTACTTC. Residues: CASSPGQGQGDQETQYF.

This chain connects TRBV11-2 to TRBJ2-7; TRBD1 or TRBD2 may be the D gene (5 bases each). Germline V gene data show CDR1 as SGHAT and CDR2 as FQNNGV. Trimming removed 4 bases from V and 0 bases from J, with 16 bases in between. The CDR3 consists of 16 residues. The CDR3 DNA sequence: TGTGCCAGCAGCTCACGGGGCGGGTCGAGCTCCTACGAGCAGTACTTC. Residues: CASSSRGGSSSYEQYF.

This chain connects TRBV7-2 to TRBJ1-1; D not certain. The germline gives CDR1 SGHTA, CDR2 FQGNSA. The CDR3 is 13 residues long. V was pared by 5 bases and J by 4 bases, with 11 bases between. CDR3 bases: TGTGCCAGCAGCCTTAGGCCGGTCACTGAAGCTTTCTTT. Amino acids: CASSLRPVTEAFF. Using reference TRBV7-2 and TRBJ1-1 for the parts outside the CDR3, the full variable domain is GAGVSQSPSNKVTEKGKDVELRCDPISGHTALYWYRQSLGQGLEFLIYFQGNSAPDKSGLPSDRFSAERTGGSVSTLTIQRTQQEDSAVYLCASSLRPVTEAFFGQGTRLTVV.